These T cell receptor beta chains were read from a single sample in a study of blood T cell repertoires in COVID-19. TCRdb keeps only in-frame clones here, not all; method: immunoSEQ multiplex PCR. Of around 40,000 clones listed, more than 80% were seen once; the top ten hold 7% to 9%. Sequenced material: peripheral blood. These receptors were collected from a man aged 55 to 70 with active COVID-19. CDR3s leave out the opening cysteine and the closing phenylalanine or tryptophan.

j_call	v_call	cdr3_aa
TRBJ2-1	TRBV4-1	ASSQVLGPPDNEQF
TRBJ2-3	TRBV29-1	SAYRGTDTQY
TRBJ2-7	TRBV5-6	ASSLGGESSYEQY
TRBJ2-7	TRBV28	ASSWGGYEQY
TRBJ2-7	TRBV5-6	ASSSLQRGRVYEQY
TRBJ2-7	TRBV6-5	ASSLGQGTAYEQY
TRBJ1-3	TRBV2	ASKEAIFSGNTIY
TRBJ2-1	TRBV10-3	ASRDSLDYNEQF
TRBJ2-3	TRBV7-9	ASSLDGSTDTQY
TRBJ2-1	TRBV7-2	ASSSLAGGFNEQF
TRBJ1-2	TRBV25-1	ASSEQGSDGYT
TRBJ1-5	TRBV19	ASSISENQPQH
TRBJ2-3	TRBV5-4	ASSSAGGVITDTQY
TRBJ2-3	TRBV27	ASSLWGGLTDTQY
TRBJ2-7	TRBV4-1	ASSQLLGLAGVNEQY
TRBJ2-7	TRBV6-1	ASSDGGGVYGYEQY
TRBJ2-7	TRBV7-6	ASSLAQDGTYEQY
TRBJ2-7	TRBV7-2	ASSSRSYVEQY
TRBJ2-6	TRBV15	ATGRAGANVLT
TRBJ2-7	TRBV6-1	ASSDLQGNSYEQY
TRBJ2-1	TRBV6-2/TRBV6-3	ASSTGTGGNEQF
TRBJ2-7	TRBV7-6	ASSPGLAADEQY
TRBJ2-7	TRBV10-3	ATRTVFEQY
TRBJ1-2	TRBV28	ASSLGSRGGYGYT
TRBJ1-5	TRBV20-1	SASRGRGNQPQH
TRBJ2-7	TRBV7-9	ASSLAMTGPYEQY
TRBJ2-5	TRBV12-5	ASGLGRGETQY
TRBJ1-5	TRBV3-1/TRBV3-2	ASSRQGEGQPQH
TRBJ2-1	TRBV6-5	ATKASGRSNEQF
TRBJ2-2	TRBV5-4	ASSLEGAPNTGELF
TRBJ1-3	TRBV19	ARNTGRDLEAFSGNTIY
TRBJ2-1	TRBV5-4	ASSPPGTSGINEQF
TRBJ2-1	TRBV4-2	ASQGVASGGEQF
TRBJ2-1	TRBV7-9	ASSPLYNEQF
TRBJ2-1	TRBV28	ASSSGAGGDNEQF
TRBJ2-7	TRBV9	ASNEGTGGHEQY
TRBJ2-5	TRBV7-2	ASSRQGGETQY
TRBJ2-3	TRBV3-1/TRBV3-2	ASSPFPRGASTDTQY
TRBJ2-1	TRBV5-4	ASGPGGRVDNEQF
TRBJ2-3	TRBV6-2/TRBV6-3	ASSYNMQGERADTQY
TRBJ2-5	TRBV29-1	SVEPGQGVKTQY
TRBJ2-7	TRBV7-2	ASSLPTSGRASYEQY
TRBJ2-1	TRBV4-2	ASSLSAGVDEQF
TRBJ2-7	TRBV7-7	ASSLSWGVSYEQY
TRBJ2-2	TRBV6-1	ASSERAGANTGELF
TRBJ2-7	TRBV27	ASSFGVYYEQY
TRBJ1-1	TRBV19	ASKRGGNTEAF
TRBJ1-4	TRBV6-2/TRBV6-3	ASSYLRGGEKLF
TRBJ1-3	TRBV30	AWTPRYPRRSSGNTIY
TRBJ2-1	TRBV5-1	ASSLAPAGAGNEQF
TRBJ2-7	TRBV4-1	ASSPGQRLYEQY
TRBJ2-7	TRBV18	ASSPPTGGGSYEQY
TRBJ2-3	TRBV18	ASSPPGSGRVGADTQY